The present TCR beta chain was sequenced within a study of blood T cells in healthy people across ages. The study's findings and limits: Both naive CD4+ cell counts and diversity were greater in long-lived donors than in aged donors.

As concerns this clonotype: Its antigen is still unknown.

Together with a sample-barcoded 5' primer, a J-beta primer mix was included in a second PCR lasting about 7 to 12 cycles. Each cDNA molecule was tagged by a template-switch adaptor with 12 random nucleotides. One entry per CDR3 protein, called by TCRdb with MiXCR from the 5' RACE reads. The sample yields around 1.1 million distinct CDR3 sequences, about two fifths seen once. This CDR3 is 16 amino acids long. The junction had 7 bases not matched to a gene; V was cut back by 4 bases and J by 2 bases. CDR1 and CDR2 from the germline V gene are LGHNA and YSLEER. This TCR derives from a man aged 18 to 35 in good health. The V and J genes are TRBV4-3 and TRBJ2-1, with 8 bases lining up with TRBD2. The sequenced sample was blood. As DNA, the CDR3 is TGCGCCAGCAGCCCCTCCGGGGGGGGCCCCTACAATGAGCAGTTCTTC. This gives the protein CASSPSGGGPYNEQFF.